A selection of T cell receptor beta chains follows, all from one sample in a study of early T cells in non-severe SARS-CoV-2 infection. MiXCR, applied by TCRdb to the 5' RACE reads, yields one record per CDR3 protein. The data contain around 58,000 distinct CDR3 sequences, 12% of them singletons. The specimen was whole blood. Receptors were obtained from an adult who was a healthcare worker with PCR-confirmed SARS-CoV-2 infection or an uninfected control (not recorded which). CDR3s include the opening cysteine and the closing phenylalanine or tryptophan. D genes are given only for firm matches. The size entry is marked missing in some rows and otherwise reads once, few, many or a size class.

d_call: NA
v_call: TRBV19
clone_size: many
j_call: TRBJ2-1
cdr3_nt: TGTGCCAGTAGTATTAGTAGCCGGGAGCAGTTCTTC
cdr3_aa: CASSISSREQFF

d_call: NA
v_call: TRBV20-1
clone_size: many
j_call: TRBJ2-5
cdr3_nt: TGCAGTGCGGATGACAGGTTCGGGACCCAGTACTTC
cdr3_aa: CSADDRFGTQYF

d_call: TRBD2
v_call: TRBV20-1
clone_size: once
j_call: TRBJ2-7
cdr3_nt: TGCAGTGCTAGAGACCTAGCGGGGGGTTCCCTCTACGAGCAGTACTTC
cdr3_aa: CSARDLAGGSLYEQYF

d_call: TRBD1
v_call: TRBV7-9
clone_size: NA
j_call: TRBJ1-3
cdr3_nt: TGTGCCAGCAGCCACGGGACAGGGACTGGAAACACCATATATTTT
cdr3_aa: CASSHGTGTGNTIYF

d_call: NA
v_call: TRBV29-1
clone_size: once
j_call: TRBJ2-1
cdr3_nt: TGCAGCTTCAGACCGGTCTCCTACAATGAGCAGTTCTTC
cdr3_aa: CSFRPVSYNEQFF

d_call: NA
v_call: TRBV5-1
clone_size: NA
j_call: TRBJ1-2
cdr3_nt: TGCGCCAGCAGCATCGGACATGAAAATTATGGCTACACCTTC
cdr3_aa: CASSIGHENYGYTF

d_call: NA
v_call: TRBV12-3/TRBV12-4
clone_size: few
j_call: TRBJ2-1
cdr3_nt: TGTGCCAGCAGTTTAAGTGCTCTGAACAATGAGCAGTTCTTC
cdr3_aa: CASSLSALNNEQFF

d_call: TRBD1
v_call: TRBV4-1
clone_size: few
j_call: TRBJ1-4
cdr3_nt: TGCGCCAGCAGCCATCCATGGCGGGGGACAGGGGTCCCAAAACTGTTTTTT
cdr3_aa: CASSHPWRGTGVPKLFF

d_call: NA
v_call: TRBV24-1
clone_size: few
j_call: TRBJ1-5
cdr3_nt: TGTGCCACCAGTGACTCGACAGGTGCTCAGCCCCAGCATTTT
cdr3_aa: CATSDSTGAQPQHF

d_call: NA
v_call: TRBV3-1
clone_size: NA
j_call: TRBJ2-7
cdr3_nt: TGTGCCAGCAGCCGCCTCCAGCGGGGACAACACGTACGGGAGCAGTACTTC
cdr3_aa: CASSRLQRGQHVREQYF

d_call: NA
v_call: TRBV6-5
clone_size: few
j_call: TRBJ2-1
cdr3_nt: TGTGCCAGCAGTTACTCGATCGTTCAATACAGATACAATGAGCAGTTCTTC
cdr3_aa: CASSYSIVQYRYNEQFF

d_call: NA
v_call: TRBV10-1
clone_size: NA
j_call: TRBJ2-1
cdr3_nt: TGCGCCAGCAGCACGGACTTCCTAACGAGCTACAATGAGCAGTTCTTC
cdr3_aa: CASSTDFLTSYNEQFF